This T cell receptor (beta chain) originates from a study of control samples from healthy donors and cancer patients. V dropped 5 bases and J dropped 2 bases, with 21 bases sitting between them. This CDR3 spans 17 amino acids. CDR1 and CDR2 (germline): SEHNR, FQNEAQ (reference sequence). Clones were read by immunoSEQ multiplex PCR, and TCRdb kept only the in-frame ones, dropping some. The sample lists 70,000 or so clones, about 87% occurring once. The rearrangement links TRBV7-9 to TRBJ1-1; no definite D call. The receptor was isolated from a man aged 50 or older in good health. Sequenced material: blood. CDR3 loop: CASSALVGPVSNTEAFF. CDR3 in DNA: TGTGCCAGCAGCGCGTTAGTTGGGCCGGTGAGTAACACTGAAGCTTTCTTT.